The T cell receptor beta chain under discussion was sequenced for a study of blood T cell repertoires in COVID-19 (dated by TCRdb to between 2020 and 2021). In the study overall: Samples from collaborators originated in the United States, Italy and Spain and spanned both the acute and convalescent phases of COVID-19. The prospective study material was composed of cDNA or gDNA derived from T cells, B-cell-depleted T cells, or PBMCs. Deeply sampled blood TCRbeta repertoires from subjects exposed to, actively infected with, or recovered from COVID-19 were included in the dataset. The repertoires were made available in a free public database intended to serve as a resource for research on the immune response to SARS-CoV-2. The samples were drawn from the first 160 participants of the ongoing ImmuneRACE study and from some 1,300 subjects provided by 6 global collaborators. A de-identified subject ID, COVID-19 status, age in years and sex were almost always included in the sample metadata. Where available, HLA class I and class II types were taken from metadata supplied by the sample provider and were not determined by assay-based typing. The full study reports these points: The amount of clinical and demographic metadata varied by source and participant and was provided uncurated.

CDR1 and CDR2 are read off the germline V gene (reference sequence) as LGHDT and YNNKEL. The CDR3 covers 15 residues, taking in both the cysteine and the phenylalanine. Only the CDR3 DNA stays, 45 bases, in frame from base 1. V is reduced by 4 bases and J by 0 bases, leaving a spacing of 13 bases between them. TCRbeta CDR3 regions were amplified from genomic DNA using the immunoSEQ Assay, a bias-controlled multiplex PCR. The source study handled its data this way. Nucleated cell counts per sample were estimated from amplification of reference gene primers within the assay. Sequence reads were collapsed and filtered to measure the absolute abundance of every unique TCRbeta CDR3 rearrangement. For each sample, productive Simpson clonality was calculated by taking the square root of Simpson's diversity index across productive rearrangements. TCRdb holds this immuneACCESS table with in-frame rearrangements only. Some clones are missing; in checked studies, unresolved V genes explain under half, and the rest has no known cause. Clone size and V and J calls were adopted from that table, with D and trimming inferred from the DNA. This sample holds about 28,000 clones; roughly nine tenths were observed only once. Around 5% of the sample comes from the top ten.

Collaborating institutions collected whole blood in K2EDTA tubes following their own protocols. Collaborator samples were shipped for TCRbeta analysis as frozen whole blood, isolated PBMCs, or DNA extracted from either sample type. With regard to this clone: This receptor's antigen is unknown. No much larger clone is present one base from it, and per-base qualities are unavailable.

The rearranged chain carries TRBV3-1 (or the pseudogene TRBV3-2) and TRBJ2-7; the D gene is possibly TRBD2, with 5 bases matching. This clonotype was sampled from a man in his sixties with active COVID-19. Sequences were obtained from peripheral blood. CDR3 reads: CASSPSAGFSYEQYF. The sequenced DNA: TGTGCCAGCAGCCCATCTGCGGGCTTCTCCTACGAGCAGTACTTC.